In this sample, the clone carrying this T cell receptor (beta chain) turned up a few times. Patients from Seattle were sampled longitudinally, starting during active infection. The V segment lost 0 bases and the J segment 4 bases; nucleotides outside the gene matches: 3. The V gene's germline CDR1 is SGHDT and CDR2 YYEEEE. The CDR3 contains 15 residues. The data are from a study of blood T cell repertoires in COVID-19. Study summary: COVID-19 samples collected from the United States, Italy and Spain covered acute and convalescent phases. The cDNA or gDNA used as material had been derived from T cells, B-cell-depleted T cells, or PBMCs.

In the original analysis: Estimation of nucleated cell counts relied on the amplification of reference gene primers. Measured with immunoSEQ multiplex PCR; TCRdb has only the in-frame clones, and not every one. That table gives V, J and clone size, and the DNA gave D and trimming. This table holds approximately 38,000 clones, around 90% found once. Sequencing input: peripheral blood. The receptor's source is a man aged 55 to 70 with COVID-19, enrolled during active disease. The J gene is TRBJ2-1, the V gene TRBV5-6; the match to TRBD1 covers 8 bases. CDR3 region: CASSLAGTGYNEQFF. The CDR3 coding sequence is TGTGCCAGCAGCTTGGCAGGGACAGGTTACAATGAGCAGTTCTTC.